Shown below are 24 T cell receptor beta chains from a single sample sequenced in a study of CD4 and CD8 cells across lung adenocarcinoma regions. Each CDR3 protein gets one entry after TCRdb re-called the PCR reads with MiXCR. The top ten hold approximately 24% of the sample, which has roughly 20,000 distinct CDR3 sequences, roughly half seen once. Sequencing was carried out using CD8+ T cells from the center of a lung tumor. The receptors shown here come from a female donor with lung adenocarcinoma. The CD4 and CD8 labels of this study may be unreliable.

This chain uses TRBV27 with TRBJ2-1; 8 nucleotides align to TRBD1. The J call is uncertain, as TRBJ2-7 better fits the DNA end. CDR3 size: 13 residues. Per the germline V gene, CDR1 is MNHEY and CDR2 is SMNVEV (reference sequence). CDR3 in DNA: TGTGCCAGCAGCCGAGGACAGGGCCGGGAGCAGTACTTC. It yields the protein CASSRGQGREQYF.

This clonotype is medium-sized (0.01 to 0.1%) in the sample. The rearrangement links TRBV11-3 to TRBJ2-5, with TRBD1 matching over 8 bases. The CDR3 is 13 residues long. The junction had 5 bases not matched to a gene; V was cut back by 6 bases and J by 5 bases. CDR1 and CDR2 (germline): SGHNT, YENEEA. The DNA of the CDR3 is TGTGCCAGCAGTCTCGGACAGGGTGAGACCCAGTACTTC. Protein sequence: CASSLGQGETQYF. The full variable domain, rest sourced from reference TRBV11-3 and TRBJ2-5, is EAGVVQSPRYKIIEKKQPVAFWCNPISGHNTLYWYLQNLGQGPELLIRYENEEAVDDSQLPKDRFSAERLKGVDSTLKIQPAELGDSAVYLCASSLGQGETQYFGPGTRLLVL.

V and J are TRBV6-1 and TRBJ2-3; D is perhaps TRBD2 (6 bases). TRBJ2-7 explains the end of the DNA better; the J call may be wrong. Germline CDR1 and CDR2: MNHNS and SASEGT. The CDR3 has 13 residues. The CDR3 DNA follows: TGTGCGGTGGGGCGGGGAGCCACAGATACGCAGTACTTC. Its translation is CAVGRGATDTQYF.

This sequence joins TRBV6-5 and TRBJ2-1; the D is unclear. The J call may be incorrect, as the DNA end agrees better with TRBJ2-5. The CDR3 runs 11 residues. Germline-derived CDR1 and CDR2 are MNHEY and SVGAGI. CDR3 residues: CASSYSGTQYF. The CDR3, as DNA: TGTGCCAGCAGTTACTCCGGGACCCAGTACTTC.

This clonotype has only one observation. The chain has TRBV12-3 or TRBV12-4 and TRBJ1-3, with D possibly TRBD1 on 5 matching bases. The V and J ends lost 5 bases and 4 bases respectively, with 18 bases between them. The CDR3 is 16 amino acids. CDR3 in DNA: TGTGCCAGCAGTCCTCAATCCCCGGGGCACGGAAACACCATATATTTT. Its protein is CASSPQSPGHGNTIYF.

The chain is built from TRBV10-3 and TRBJ2-3, with D maybe TRBD1 (6 bases). The V end was cut by 9 bases, the J end by 10 bases, with 26 bases between. This CDR3 has 15 residues. Germline V CDR1 and CDR2: ENHRY, SYGVKD. CDR3 in amino acids: CAMRQTGGGTEAQYF. In nucleotides, the CDR3 is TGTGCCATGAGACAGACGGGTGGGGGCACCGAGGCGCAGTATTTT.

The chain carries TRBV10-2 and TRBJ1-4; 9 bases are shared with TRBD1. In germline, CDR1 is WSHSY, CDR2 SAAADI. Trimming at V came to 9 bases and at J to 7 bases, leaving 6 bases not matched to a gene. The CDR3 is made up of 13 amino acids. The CDR3 reads CASTDRGGEKLFF. The DNA of the CDR3 is TGCGCCAGTACGGACAGGGGAGGTGAAAAACTGTTTTTT.

Within the sample, this clonotype is medium-sized. The chain employs TRBV27 and TRBJ2-1; D gene uncertain. This CDR3 region has 15 residues. Germline V gene sequence: CDR1 MNHEY, CDR2 SMNVEV (reference sequence). V lost 5 bases and J lost 4, with 15 bases in between. The CDR3 DNA reads TGTGCCAGCAGTCGACCCCCAGGAAGTTACAATGAGCAGTTCTTC. Translation gives CASSRPPGSYNEQFF.

J is TRBJ1-5 and V is TRBV6-4, with D maybe TRBD1 (6 bases). CDR1 is MRHNA, CDR2 SNTAGT, per germline. This CDR3 spans 16 amino acids. Trimming removed 6 bases at V and 3 bases at J, with 18 bases between. This chain's CDR3 is CASSLWGAHYNQPQHF. The CDR3, as DNA: TGTGCCAGCAGCCTTTGGGGGGCCCATTACAATCAGCCCCAGCATTTT.

In nucleotides, the CDR3 is TGTGCCAGCAGGGGAAGCGGGACAGGGAACTACAATGAGCAGTTCTTC. It yields the protein CASRGSGTGNYNEQFF. This chain connects TRBV6-1 to TRBJ2-1, with 9 positions matching TRBD1. The CDR3 totals 16 residues. V lost 6 bases to trimming and J lost 3 bases; unmatched junction nucleotides: 9. From germline, CDR1 is MNHNS and CDR2 SASEGT.

This clonotype was observed at least ten times. The V gene is TRBV11-2, the J gene TRBJ2-2; possibly TRBD1 for D (6 bases). In germline, CDR1 is SGHAT, CDR2 FQNNGV. CDR3 size: 15 residues. Trimming left V 6 bases short and J 4 bases short, with 15 bases between. This CDR3 is CASSFVGGGTGELFF. CDR3 nucleotide sequence: TGTGCCAGCAGTTTCGTAGGGGGTGGCACCGGGGAGCTGTTTTTT.

In nucleotides, the CDR3 is TGTGGCCGCGGTCGACGGTTACTAGAGGCTCAGTACTTC. This encodes CGRGRRLLEAQYF. V and J are TRBV27 and TRBJ2-1; tentatively, D is TRBD2 (5 bases). The J call may be in error: the DNA end matches TRBJ2-4 better. Germline CDR1 is MNHEY and CDR2 is SMNVEV (reference sequence). The CDR3 is 13 residues long.

The V gene is TRBV6-1, the J gene TRBJ2-3; TRBD2 matches 8 bases. Germline values: CDR1 MNHNS, CDR2 SASEGT. J lost 3 bases, V lost 0 bases, and 8 bases had no gene match. The CDR3 is 17 amino acids. The CDR3 sequence: CASSEASYGGGTDTQYF. Written as DNA, the CDR3 is TGTGCCAGCAGTGAAGCGAGTTACGGGGGGGGGACAGATACGCAGTATTTT.

In this sample, this clonotype turned up a few times. The chain links TRBV5-1 to TRBJ2-1; 8 positions match TRBD2. Germline trimming cut 4 bases from V and 3 bases from J; bases unmatched to any gene: 6. The CDR3 spans 15 residues. Germline V CDR1 and CDR2: SGHRS, YFSETQ. CDR3 nucleotide sequence: TGCGCCAGCAGCCCCAGCGGGAGTGGCTACAATGAGCAGTTCTTC. Residues: CASSPSGSGYNEQFF.

This clonotype was recorded a few times. The chain links TRBV11-3 to TRBJ1-1, with 8 positions matching TRBD1. With 5 bases clipped from V and 0 bases from J, the junction kept 14 bases outside the gene matches. The CDR3 sequence is 18 residues long. The germline V gene encodes CDR1 SGHNT and CDR2 YENEEA. In DNA form, the CDR3 reads TGTGCCAGCAGCACCAGGACAGGGCCTATTAACATGAACACTGAAGCTTTCTTT. It translates to CASSTRTGPINMNTEAFF. The variable domain in full, completed from reference TRBV11-3 and TRBJ1-1, reads EAGVVQSPRYKIIEKKQPVAFWCNPISGHNTLYWYLQNLGQGPELLIRYENEEAVDDSQLPKDRFSAERLKGVDSTLKIQPAELGDSAVYLCASSTRTGPINMNTEAFFGQGTRLTVV.

Comments on this clonotype: One end of the junction varies from germline; a read error may be responsible. The chain employs TRBV6-1 and TRBJ2-3; TRBD2 matches at 7 bases. CDR1 MNHNS and CDR2 SASEGT come from the germline V gene. The CDR3 totals 15 residues. The CDR3 protein is CASRAGTGGTDTQYF. CDR3 sequence (DNA): TGTGCCAGCAGAGCGGGGACGGGGGGTACAGACACGCAGTATTTT.

This clonotype was seen a few times. The junction shows a germline mismatch at one end, possibly a read error. This chain links TRBV6-1 with TRBJ2-3; D ambiguous. CDR1 MNHNS and CDR2 SASEGT come from the germline V gene. The CDR3 is 14 amino acids. Here the CDR3 DNA reads TGTGCCAGCAGTGAAGCCTACGGCAACGGTACTCAGTACTTT. Translation gives CASSEAYGNGTQYF.

The chain couples TRBV7-9 to TRBJ2-7; D ambiguous. The V gene's germline CDR1 is SEHNR and CDR2 FQNEAQ (reference sequence). This CDR3 comprises 17 residues. V lost 5 bases, J lost 0 bases, and 20 bases lay in between. The CDR3 is CASSTHRLDTSSYEQYF. The CDR3 DNA follows: TGTGCCAGCAGCACCCATCGGTTAGACACCTCCTCCTACGAGCAGTACTTC.

The gene calls are TRBV10-1 and TRBJ2-4; D may be TRBD1 or TRBD2 (5 bases each). Looked up from germline, CDR1 is WNHNN and CDR2 is SYGVQD (reference sequence). This CDR3 is 14 amino acids long. V was shortened by 7 bases and J by 13 bases, with 23 bases between the two germline ends. CDR3 loop: CASTGRRDTDMQYF. CDR3 coding DNA: TGCGCCAGCACGGGGCGGCGAGACACAGATATGCAGTACTTC.

As regards this clonotype: One junction end does not reproduce the germline sequence, and a read error may be involved. The V gene is TRBV6-8, the J gene TRBJ2-4; the D gene could be TRBD1 or TRBD2 (5 bases each). Germline V gene lookup returns CDR1 MNHGY and CDR2 SAAAGT. The CDR3 covers 16 residues. DNA of the CDR3: TGTTCCAGCGCGCGCCACGGGGACCGTGCCAAAAACACCCAGTACTTC. This gives the protein CSSARHGDRAKNTQYF.

Relative to its sample, this clonotype is medium-sized. This sequence joins TRBV6-5 and TRBJ2-1; 9 bases fit TRBD2. Per the germline V gene, CDR1 is MNHEY and CDR2 is SVGAGI. Trimming at V came to 3 bases and at J to 8 bases, leaving 11 bases not matched to a gene. This CDR3 has 16 residues. The CDR3 protein is CASSYGGRAAGHEQFF. CDR3 DNA: TGTGCCAGCAGTTATGGCGGGAGGGCCGCCGGACATGAGCAGTTCTTC.

CDR3: CASSSFFDKLGGELFF. The CDR3 coding sequence is TGTGCCAGCAGTTCGTTTTTCGACAAACTCGGCGGGGAGCTGTTTTTT. The V gene is TRBV6-5, the J gene TRBJ2-2; no clear D. CDR1 is MNHEY, CDR2 SVGAGI, per germline. The CDR3 covers 16 residues. V was trimmed by 4 bases and J by 7 bases, leaving 19 bases between them.

A word on this clonotype: One end of the junction fails to match germline, which may point to a read error. The J gene is TRBJ2-5, the V gene TRBV27, with D possibly called TRBD1 or TRBD2 (6 bases each). Germline CDR1 and CDR2: MNHEY and SMNVEV (reference sequence). The CDR3 totals 15 residues. The CDR3 region is CAGGLGGSDQDTQYF. The CDR3 DNA is TGTGCCGGGGGGCTCGGGGGTAGCGACCAAGATACCCAGTACTTC.

This clonotype is a singleton in its sample. V usage is TRBV7-2 and J usage is TRBJ2-3; 7 nucleotides align to TRBD2. The V gene end was trimmed by 5 bases and the J gene end by 0 bases; junction bases not matched to a gene: 2. Germline CDR1 reads SGHTA; CDR2 reads FQGNSA. CDR3 length: 14 amino acids. In DNA, the CDR3 is TGTGCCAGCAGCGTTAGCGGGAGCACAGATACGCAGTATTTT. This gives the protein CASSVSGSTDTQYF.